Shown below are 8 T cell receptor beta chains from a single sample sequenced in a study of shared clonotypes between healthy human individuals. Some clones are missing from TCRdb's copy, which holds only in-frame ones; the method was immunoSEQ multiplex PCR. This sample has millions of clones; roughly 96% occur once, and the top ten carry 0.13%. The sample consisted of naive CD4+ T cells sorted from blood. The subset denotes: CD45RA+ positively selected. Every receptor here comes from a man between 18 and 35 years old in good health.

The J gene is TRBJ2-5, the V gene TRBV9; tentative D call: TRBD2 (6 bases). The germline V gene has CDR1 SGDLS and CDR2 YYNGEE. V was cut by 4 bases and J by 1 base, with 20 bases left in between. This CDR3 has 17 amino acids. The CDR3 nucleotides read TGTGCCAGCAGCATAAGCGGAGGGGCGTTGGGCCAAGAGACCCAGTACTTC. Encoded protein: CASSISGGALGQETQYF.

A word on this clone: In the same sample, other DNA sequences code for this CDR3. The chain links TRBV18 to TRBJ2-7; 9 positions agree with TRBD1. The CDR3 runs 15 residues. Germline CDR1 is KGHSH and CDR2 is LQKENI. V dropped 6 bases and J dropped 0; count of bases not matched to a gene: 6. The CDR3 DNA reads TGTGCCAGCTCCCCCGGGACAGGGAGCTCCTACGAGCAGTACTTC. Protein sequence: CASSPGTGSSYEQYF.

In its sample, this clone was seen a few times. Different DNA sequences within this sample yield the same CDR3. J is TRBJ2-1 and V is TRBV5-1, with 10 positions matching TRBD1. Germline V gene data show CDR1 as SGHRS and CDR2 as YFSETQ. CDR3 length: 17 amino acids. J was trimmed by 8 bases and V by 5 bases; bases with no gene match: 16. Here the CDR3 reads CASSWFLGTGESYEQFF. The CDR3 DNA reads TGCGCCAGCAGTTGGTTTTTAGGGACAGGGGAGAGTTATGAGCAGTTCTTC.

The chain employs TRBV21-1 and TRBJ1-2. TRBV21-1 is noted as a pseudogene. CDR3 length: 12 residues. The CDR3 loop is CVAGNREGGYTF. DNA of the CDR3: TGTGTCGCGGGGAACAGGGAGGGTGGCTACACCTTC.

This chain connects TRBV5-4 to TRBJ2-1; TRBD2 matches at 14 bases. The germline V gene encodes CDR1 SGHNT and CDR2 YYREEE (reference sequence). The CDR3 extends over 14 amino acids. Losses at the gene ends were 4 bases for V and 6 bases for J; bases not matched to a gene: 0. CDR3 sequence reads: CASSGLAGGNEQFF. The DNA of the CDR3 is TGTGCCAGCAGCGGACTAGCGGGGGGCAATGAGCAGTTCTTC.

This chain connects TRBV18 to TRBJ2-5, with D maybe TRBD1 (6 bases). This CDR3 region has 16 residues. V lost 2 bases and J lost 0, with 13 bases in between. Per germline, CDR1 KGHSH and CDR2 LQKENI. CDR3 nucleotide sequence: TGTGCCAGCTCACCAAGAGACAGGAAGTACCAAGAGACCCAGTACTTC. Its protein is CASSPRDRKYQETQYF. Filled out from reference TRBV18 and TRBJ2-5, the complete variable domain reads NAGVMQNPRHLVRRRGQEARLRCSPMKGHSHVYWYRQLPEEGLKFMVYLQKENIIDESGMPKERFSAEFPKEGPSILRIQQVVRGDSAAYFCASSPRDRKYQETQYFGPGTRLLVL.

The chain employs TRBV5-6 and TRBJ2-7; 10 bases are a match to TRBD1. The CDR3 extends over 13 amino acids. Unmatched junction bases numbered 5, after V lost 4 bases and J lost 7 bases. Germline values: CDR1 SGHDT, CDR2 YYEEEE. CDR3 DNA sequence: TGTGCCAGCAGCCCGACAGGGGGCAGGGAGCAGTACTTC. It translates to CASSPTGGREQYF.

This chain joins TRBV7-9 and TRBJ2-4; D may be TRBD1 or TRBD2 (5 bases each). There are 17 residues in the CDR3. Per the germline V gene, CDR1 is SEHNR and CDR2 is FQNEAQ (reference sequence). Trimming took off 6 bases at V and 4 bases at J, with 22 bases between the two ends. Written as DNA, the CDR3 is TGTGCCAGCAGGCAGGTAACCGGGACGCCCGAAAAAAACATTCAGTACTTC. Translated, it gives CASRQVTGTPEKNIQYF.